The entry below gives a single TCR beta chain sequence along with its context. CDR1 LGHNA and CDR2 YSLEER come from the germline V gene. CDR3 length: 15 residues. V lost 3 bases, J lost 5 bases, and 17 bases lay in between. The data stem from a study of blood T cell repertoires in COVID-19. Across the whole study: Spain, Italy and the United States supplied samples that represented acute and convalescent COVID-19.

The data were produced by immunoSEQ multiplex PCR, yet TCRdb's version contains in-frame clones alone and is incomplete. The profile shows 200,000 to 250,000 clones, approximately 80% of them singletons. This chain joins TRBV4-3 and TRBJ2-7; tentatively, D is TRBD1 (5 bases). Sequenced material: peripheral blood. The source of this sequence is a woman in her 70s with acute or convalescent COVID-19. CDR3 bases: TGCGCCAGCAGCCAGGCGTACAGGTTGATCCACGAGCAGTACTTC. Protein: CASSQAYRLIHEQYF.